Each of the 19 T cell receptor beta chains below was sequenced from the same sample in a study of T cells in Graves' hyperthyroidism and ophthalmopathy. TCR beta CDR3 region amplification was performed from RNA transcripts. The TCR CDR3 first-round RT-PCR relied on the HTBI primer set. From the multiplex PCR reads, TCRdb called clonotypes with MiXCR, one entry per CDR3 protein. The table has approximately 590,000 distinct CDR3 sequences, around 14% seen once. Input material: blood. The receptors were sampled from a woman in her 30s with Graves' hyperthyroidism.

In its sample, this clonotype was seen many times. This chain uses TRBV27 with TRBJ2-1, with 13 bases identical to TRBD2. The V gene's germline CDR1 is MNHEY and CDR2 SMNVEV (reference sequence). This CDR3 has 15 amino acids. The V gene end was trimmed by 4 bases and the J gene end by 6 bases; junction bases not matched to a gene: 3. Written as DNA, the CDR3 is TGTGCCAGCAGTTACGGGACTAGCGGGATCAATGAGCAGTTCTTC. Its translation: CASSYGTSGINEQFF.

In its sample, this clonotype was seen many times. The CDR3 sequence: CASKRTTGGNYGYTF. The CDR3 DNA follows: TGTGCCAGCAAACGGACCACAGGGGGCAATTATGGCTACACCTTC. The V call is TRBV12-3 or TRBV12-4, the J call TRBJ1-2; 9 bases are shared with TRBD1. Trimming cost V 7 bases and J 5 bases; bases outside gene matches: 11. This CDR3 is built from 15 residues.

In this sample, this clonotype turned up many times. The V gene is TRBV27, the J gene TRBJ2-7; 7 nucleotides line up with TRBD1. The CDR3 spans 14 residues. Losses at the gene ends were 5 bases for V and 3 bases for J; bases not matched to a gene: 7. Germline V gene lookup returns CDR1 MNHEY and CDR2 SMNVEV (reference sequence). The CDR3, as DNA: TGTGCCAGCAGTAACAGGGGTAGCCGCTACGAGCAGTACTTC. Its translation: CASSNRGSRYEQYF.

This clonotype was recorded many times. The chain couples TRBV12-3 or TRBV12-4 to TRBJ2-7, with TRBD1 matching 12 bases. The CDR3 has 16 residues. The junction had 13 bases not matched to a gene; V was cut back by 6 bases and J by 7 bases. The CDR3 sequence is CASSFRPGQGAYEQYF. The CDR3 nucleotides read TGTGCCAGCAGCTTTCGGCCGGGACAGGGGGCGTATGAGCAGTACTTC.

Notes on this clonotype: A much larger clone lies one base from this, so it may be a read error. The chain combines TRBV6-5 with TRBJ2-4; D possibly matches TRBD1 or TRBD2 (6 bases each). Per germline, CDR1 MNHEY and CDR2 SVGAGI. The CDR3 runs 16 residues. The CDR3 region is CASSYLGSGAKNIQCF. CDR3 in DNA: TGTGCCAGCAGTTATCTCGGCTCGGGGGCCAAAAACATTCAGTGCTTC.

This clonotype was detected ten times or more. The J gene is TRBJ2-3, the V gene TRBV18, with D possibly TRBD2 on 5 matching bases. V gave up 0 bases and J gave up 4 bases, with 8 bases separating them. The V gene's germline CDR1 is KGHSH and CDR2 LQKENI. CDR3 length: 14 residues. This CDR3 is CASSPPRAADTQYF. The DNA for the CDR3 is TGTGCCAGCTCACCACCGAGGGCAGCAGATACGCAGTATTTT.

The chain carries TRBV7-2 and TRBJ2-7; D is unclear. Germline CDR1 and CDR2: SGHTA and FQGNSA. V lost 2 bases and J 7 bases, leaving 15 bases between the germline ends. The length of the CDR3 is 14 residues. The CDR3 protein is CASSLIFGVGEQYF. As DNA, the CDR3 is TGTGCCAGCAGCTTAATATTTGGGGTAGGAGAGCAGTACTTC.

At least ten counts were recorded for this clonotype. The chain recombines TRBV7-2 with TRBJ2-3; D is unclear. This CDR3 contains 12 residues. The V and J ends lost 6 bases and 4 bases respectively, with 8 bases between them. Per the germline V gene, CDR1 is SGHTA and CDR2 is FQGNSA. CDR3 nucleotides: TGTGCCAGCAGAAGCACCGCAGATACGCAGTATTTT. Protein product: CASRSTADTQYF.

The V and J genes are TRBV12-3 or TRBV12-4 and TRBJ1-2, with D unresolved. The germline V and J ends were trimmed by 6 bases and 2 bases, with 10 bases remaining between them. The CDR3 length is 13 residues. The DNA for the CDR3 is TGTGCCAGCAGCTATCAGACAAACTATGGCTACACCTTC. Translation: CASSYQTNYGYTF.

This clonotype was seen repeatedly, ten times or more. This chain links TRBV7-6 with TRBJ2-7; D possibly corresponds to TRBD2 (6 bases). CDR3 size: 13 residues. The V gene's germline CDR1 is SGHVS and CDR2 FNYEAQ. Trimming took off 5 bases at V and 3 bases at J, with 11 bases between the two ends. CDR3 sequence (DNA): TGTGCCAGCAGCCAGGTGGGAGGCTACGAGCAGTACTTC. It is translated as CASSQVGGYEQYF.

This clonotype was detected only a few times. This sequence joins TRBV6-2 or TRBV6-3 and TRBJ2-5; D may be TRBD2 (5 bases). The length of the CDR3 is 14 residues. V lost 4 bases to trimming and J lost 1 base, with 10 bases between them. CDR1 and CDR2 from the germline V gene are MNHEY and SVGEGT. Here the CDR3 reads CASSSGVGQETQYF. The DNA of the CDR3 is TGTGCCAGCAGTTCCGGGGTGGGCCAAGAGACCCAGTACTTC.

This CDR3 is CASSHGSEVGDTQYF. The CDR3 DNA reads as TGTGCCAGCAGCCACGGGAGCGAAGTGGGAGATACGCAGTATTTT. This chain uses TRBV4-2 with TRBJ2-3; tentative D call: TRBD2 (6 bases). Germline CDR1 reads LGHNA; CDR2 reads YNFKEQ. The V gene lost 3 bases and the J gene lost 5 bases, with 15 bases spanning the gap. The CDR3 spans 15 residues.

This clonotype was counted at least ten times. This rearrangement joins TRBV12-3 or TRBV12-4 to TRBJ1-1; maybe TRBD1 (6 bases). The CDR3 consists of 15 residues. Trimming removed 6 bases at V and 4 bases at J, with 18 bases between. The DNA of the CDR3 is TGTGCCAGCAGGGCCGGGGGGCGATTGGGCACTGAAGCTTTCTTT. It translates to CASRAGGRLGTEAFF.

Ten or more counts support this clonotype. The rearrangement uses TRBV5-6 and TRBJ2-3, with TRBD2 matching 9 bases. The germline V gene has CDR1 SGHDT and CDR2 YYEEEE. V shed 0 bases, J shed 0 bases, and the junction held 8 bases outside the gene matches. The CDR3 loop spans 18 amino acids. CDR3 sequence reads: CASSLVWRLAASTDTQYF. CDR3 coding DNA: TGTGCCAGCAGCTTGGTTTGGCGACTAGCGGCTAGCACAGATACGCAGTATTTT.

CDR3: CAIKGDEGLYGYTF. The CDR3 coding sequence is TGTGCCATCAAGGGAGACGAGGGACTGTATGGCTACACCTTC. The V gene is TRBV10-3, the J gene TRBJ1-2, with a weak D call TRBD1 (5 bases). V dropped 7 bases and J dropped 5 bases, with 17 bases sitting between them. The V gene's germline CDR1 is ENHRY and CDR2 SYGVKD. The CDR3 runs 14 residues.

This clonotype was detected a few times. The V and J genes are TRBV29-1 and TRBJ2-7; tentatively, D is TRBD2 (6 bases). The CDR3 is 12 residues long. CDR1 and CDR2 from the germline V gene are SQVTM and ANQGSEA. The V end lost 6 bases, the J end lost 0 bases, and 9 bases lay between the germline ends. CDR3 coding DNA: TGCAGCGTCGGGCGGGGCTCCTACGAGCAGTACTTC. It specifies CSVGRGSYEQYF.

This clonotype was observed many times. This chain joins TRBV2 and TRBJ2-1; 11 nucleotides align to TRBD2. This CDR3 contains 18 residues. The V gene's germline CDR1 is SNHLY and CDR2 FYNNEI. Germline trimming cut 11 bases from V and 0 bases from J; bases unmatched to any gene: 15. In nucleotides, the CDR3 is TGTGCCTGCGGGGGTGTGGCTAGCGGGAGGAGCTCCTACAATGAGCAGTTCTTC. This codes for CACGGVASGRSSYNEQFF.

This clonotype occurred a few times. V gene TRBV7-9 combines with J gene TRBJ1-4, with 8 bases that match TRBD1. CDR3 size: 15 residues. The V and J ends lost 1 base and 8 bases, in that order; junction bases with no gene match: 6. Germline loops: CDR1 SEHNR, CDR2 FQNEAQ (reference sequence). CDR3 DNA sequence: TGTGCCAGCAGCTTAGGTCCGGGACAGGTGGAAAAACTGTTTTTT. It codes for CASSLGPGQVEKLFF.

The chain carries TRBV9 and TRBJ2-7; D is undetermined. This CDR3 has 15 amino acids. Germline V gene sequence: CDR1 SGDLS, CDR2 YYNGEE. V was cut by 0 bases and J by 3 bases, with 13 bases left in between. In DNA, the CDR3 is TGTGCCAGCAGCGTAGAAGGGTCCTTTTTCTACGAGCAGTACTTC. Protein sequence: CASSVEGSFFYEQYF.